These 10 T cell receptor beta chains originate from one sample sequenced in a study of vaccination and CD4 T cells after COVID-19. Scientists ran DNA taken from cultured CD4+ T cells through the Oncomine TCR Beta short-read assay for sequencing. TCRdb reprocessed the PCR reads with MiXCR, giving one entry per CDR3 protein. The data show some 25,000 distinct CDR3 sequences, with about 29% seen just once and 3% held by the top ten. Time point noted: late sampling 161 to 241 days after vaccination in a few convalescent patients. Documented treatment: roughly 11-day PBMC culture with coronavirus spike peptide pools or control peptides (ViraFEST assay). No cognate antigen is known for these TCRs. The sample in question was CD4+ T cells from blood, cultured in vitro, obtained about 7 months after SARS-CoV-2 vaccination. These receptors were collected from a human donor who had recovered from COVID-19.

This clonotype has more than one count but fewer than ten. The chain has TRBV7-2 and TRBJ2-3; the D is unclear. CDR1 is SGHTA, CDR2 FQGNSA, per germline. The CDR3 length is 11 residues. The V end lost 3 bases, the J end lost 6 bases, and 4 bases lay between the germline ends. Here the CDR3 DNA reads TGTGCCAGCAGCTTCGACGATACGCAGTATTTT. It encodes CASSFDDTQYF.

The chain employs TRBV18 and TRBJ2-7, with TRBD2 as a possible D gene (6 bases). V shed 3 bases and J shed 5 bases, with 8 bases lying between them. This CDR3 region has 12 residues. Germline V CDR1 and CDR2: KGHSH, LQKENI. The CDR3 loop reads CASSPEGNEQYF. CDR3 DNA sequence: TGTGCCAGCTCACCGGAGGGCAACGAGCAGTACTTC.

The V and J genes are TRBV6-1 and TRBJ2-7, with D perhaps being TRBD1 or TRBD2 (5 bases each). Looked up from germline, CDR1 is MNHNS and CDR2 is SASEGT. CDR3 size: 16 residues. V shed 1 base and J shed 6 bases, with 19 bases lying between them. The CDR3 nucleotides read TGTGCCAGCAGTGAAGGGGTAGGGGCTGGGGGTGGCGAGCAGTACTTC. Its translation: CASSEGVGAGGGEQYF.

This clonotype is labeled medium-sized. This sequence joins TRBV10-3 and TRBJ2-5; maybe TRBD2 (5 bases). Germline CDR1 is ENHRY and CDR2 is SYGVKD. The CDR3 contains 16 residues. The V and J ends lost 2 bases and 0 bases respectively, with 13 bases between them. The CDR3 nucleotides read TGTGCCATCAGTGAGCTGTTAGGACTCCACCAAGAGACCCAGTACTTC. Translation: CAISELLGLHQETQYF.

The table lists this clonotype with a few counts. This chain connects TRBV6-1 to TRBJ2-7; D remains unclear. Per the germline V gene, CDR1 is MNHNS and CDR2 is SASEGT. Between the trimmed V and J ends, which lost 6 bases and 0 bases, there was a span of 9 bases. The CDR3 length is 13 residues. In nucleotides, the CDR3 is TGTGCCAGCAGGTTCCCCCTCTCCTACGAGCAGTACTTC. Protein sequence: CASRFPLSYEQYF.

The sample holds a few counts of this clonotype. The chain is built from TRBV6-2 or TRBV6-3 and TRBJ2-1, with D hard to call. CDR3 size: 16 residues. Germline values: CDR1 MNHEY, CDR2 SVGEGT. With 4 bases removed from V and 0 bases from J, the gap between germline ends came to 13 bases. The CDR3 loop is CASSSTTSSSYNEQFF. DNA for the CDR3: TGTGCCAGCAGTTCGACAACCTCCAGCTCCTACAATGAGCAGTTCTTC.

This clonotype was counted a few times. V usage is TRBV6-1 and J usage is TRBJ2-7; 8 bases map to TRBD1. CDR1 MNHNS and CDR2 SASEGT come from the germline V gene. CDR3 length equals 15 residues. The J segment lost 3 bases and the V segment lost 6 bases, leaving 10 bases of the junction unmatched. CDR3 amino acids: CASSHAGTGGYEQYF. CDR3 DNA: TGTGCCAGCAGCCACGCCGGGACAGGAGGCTACGAGCAGTACTTC.

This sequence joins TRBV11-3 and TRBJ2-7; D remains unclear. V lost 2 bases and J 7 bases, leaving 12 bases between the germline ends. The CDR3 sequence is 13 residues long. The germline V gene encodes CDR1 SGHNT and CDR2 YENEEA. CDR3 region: CASSLHRLSEQYF. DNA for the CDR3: TGTGCCAGCAGCTTACACAGACTTAGTGAGCAGTACTTC.

The CDR3 DNA sequence: TGTGCCAGCAGTTTATCCTCAGATACGCAGTATTTT. It specifies CASSLSSDTQYF. The V call is TRBV28, the J call TRBJ2-3; D is unresolved. The germline V gene encodes CDR1 MDHEN and CDR2 SYDVKM. CDR3 size: 12 residues. Trimming left V 1 base short and J 4 bases short, with 3 bases between. The complete variable domain, with remaining parts taken from reference TRBV28 and TRBJ2-3, reads DVKVTQSSRYLVKRTGEKVFLECVQDMDHENMFWYRQDPGLGLRLIYFSYDVKMKEKGDIPEGYSVSREKKERFSLILESASTNQTSMYLCASSLSSDTQYFGPGTRLTVL.

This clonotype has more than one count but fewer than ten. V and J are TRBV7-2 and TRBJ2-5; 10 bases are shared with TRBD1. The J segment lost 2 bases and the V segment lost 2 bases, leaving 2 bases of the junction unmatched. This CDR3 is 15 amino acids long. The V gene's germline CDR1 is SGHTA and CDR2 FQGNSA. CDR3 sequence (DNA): TGTGCCAGCAGCTTACTGGGACAGGGGCAAGAGACCCAGTACTTC. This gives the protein CASSLLGQGQETQYF.